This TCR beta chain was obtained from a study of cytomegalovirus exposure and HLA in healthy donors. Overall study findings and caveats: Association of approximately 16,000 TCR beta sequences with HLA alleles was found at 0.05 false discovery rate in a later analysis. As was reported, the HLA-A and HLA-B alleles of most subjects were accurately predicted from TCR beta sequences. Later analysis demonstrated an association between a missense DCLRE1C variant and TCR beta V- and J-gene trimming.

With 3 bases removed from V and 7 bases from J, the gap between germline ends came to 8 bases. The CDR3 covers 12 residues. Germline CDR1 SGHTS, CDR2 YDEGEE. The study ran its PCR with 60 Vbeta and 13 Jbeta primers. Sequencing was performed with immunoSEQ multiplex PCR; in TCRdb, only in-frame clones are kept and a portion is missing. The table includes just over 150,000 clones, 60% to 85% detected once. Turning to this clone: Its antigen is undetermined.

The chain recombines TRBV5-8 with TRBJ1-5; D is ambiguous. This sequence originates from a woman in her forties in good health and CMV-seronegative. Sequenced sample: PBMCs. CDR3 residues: CASSSGRQPQHF. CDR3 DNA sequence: TGTGCCAGCAGCTCCGGGAGGCAGCCCCAGCATTTT.